The 8 T cell receptor beta chains presented below share a single source sample, sequenced in a study of vaccination effects on CD4 cells after COVID-19. Antigen-specific CD4+ T cells were expanded (with viral peptide pools) by the ViraFEST assay ahead of sequencing. Around day 10 of culture, CD4+ T cells were separated out. TCRdb's table, derived via immunoSEQ multiplex PCR, lists solely in-frame clones and lacks some. The table lists about 19,000 clones, about 70% of them singletons. Their target antigens are unknown. Sequenced material: CD4+ T cells from PBMCs cultured with HCoV-229E spike peptides, taken before COVID-19 vaccination. The receptor set was obtained from a human donor who received a COVID-19 vaccine.

The V and J genes are TRBV3-1 (or the pseudogene TRBV3-2) and TRBJ2-7; D may be TRBD2 (7 bases). Per germline, CDR1 LGHDT and CDR2 YNNKEL (reference sequence). Trimming pared 2 bases from V and 6 bases from J, leaving 17 bases between. The CDR3 extends over 15 amino acids. The CDR3 region has the DNA TGTGCCAGCAGCCAATTCGGGGGGCGCGGATCCGAGCAGTACTTC. Its translation is CASSQFGGRGSEQYF.

V usage is TRBV3-1 (or the pseudogene TRBV3-2) and J usage is TRBJ1-2; D perhaps matches TRBD1 (5 bases). Trimming shortened V by 2 bases and J by 6 bases, and 10 bases separated the two germline ends. Germline CDR1 and CDR2: LGHDT and YNNKEL (reference sequence). The CDR3 loop spans 13 amino acids. In DNA form, the CDR3 reads TGTGCCAGCAGCCAATATGGGGGGGATGGCTACACCTTC. Its translation is CASSQYGGDGYTF.

The V gene is TRBV24-1, the J gene TRBJ2-3, with D perhaps TRBD1 (5 bases). The CDR3 runs 17 residues. Trimming cost V 5 bases and J 2 bases, with 19 bases left between them. Germline V gene data show CDR1 as KGHDR and CDR2 as SFDVKD. The CDR3: CATSGPAGQGVTDTQYF. For the CDR3, the DNA is TGTGCCACCAGTGGTCCGGCTGGGCAGGGTGTCACAGATACGCAGTATTTT.

The chain carries TRBV12-2 and TRBJ2-1. TRBV12-2 is marked as a pseudogene. The CDR3 totals 15 residues. The CDR3 loop is CASRLGGTPYNEQFF. The CDR3 DNA sequence: TGTGCAAGTCGCTTAGGAGGGACCCCGTACAATGAGCAGTTCTTC.

This clone was observed a few times. This chain uses TRBV7-9 with TRBJ1-1, with D possibly TRBD1 on 6 matching bases. The CDR3 is 17 amino acids. Germline assignment: CDR1 SEHNR and CDR2 FQNEAQ (reference sequence). V was trimmed by 0 bases and J by 5 bases, leaving 19 bases between them. This chain's CDR3 is CASSLARGVPRGTEAFF. The CDR3 DNA reads TGTGCCAGCAGCTTAGCAAGGGGCGTCCCTAGGGGGACTGAAGCTTTCTTT.

This clone was counted a few times. The CDR3 coding sequence is TGTGCCAGCAGTGAGCGGGAGCACAATGAGCAGTTCTTC. Translating gives CASSEREHNEQFF. V gene TRBV6-4 combines with J gene TRBJ2-1; 7 bases fit TRBD2. Unmatched junction bases numbered 1, after V lost 3 bases and J lost 5 bases. This CDR3 has 13 amino acids. Germline V gene lookup returns CDR1 MRHNA and CDR2 SNTAGT.

The chain carries TRBV6-7 and TRBJ2-7; either TRBD1 or TRBD2 may fit D (6 bases each). TRBV6-7 is an ORF, with its function uncertain. The CDR3 has 16 residues. Trimming took 4 bases from V and 9 from J, leaving 25 bases between them. In DNA, the CDR3 is TGTGCCAGCAGTTCAGATACAGGGTGGACTATTAAGTGGCAGTACTTC. Protein: CASSSDTGWTIKWQYF.

This chain uses TRBV7-6 with TRBJ2-7; 11 positions agree with TRBD2. V gave up 5 bases and J gave up 2 bases; unmatched junction bases: 5. The CDR3 has 15 amino acids. Germline V gene lookup returns CDR1 SGHVS and CDR2 FNYEAQ. The CDR3 nucleotides read TGTGCCAGCAGCGATCTAGCGGGAGGAACCTACGAGCAGTACTTC. Protein: CASSDLAGGTYEQYF.